The present TCR beta chain was sequenced within a study of blood T cell repertoires in COVID-19. Study-wide background: Donors in the United States, Italy and Spain gave samples during acute or convalescent COVID-19. Sources were T cells, B-cell-depleted T cells, or PBMCs; the material itself was cDNA or gDNA.

V lost 8 bases, J lost 0 bases, and 11 bases lay in between. Germline-derived CDR1 and CDR2 are SNHLY and FYNNEI. This CDR3 is 14 amino acids long. Produced via immunoSEQ multiplex PCR; TCRdb's table is partial and in-frame only. The table shows some 94,000 clones, with roughly 84% occurring only once. This clone was counted between two and nine times. The material sequenced was peripheral blood. The chain uses TRBV2 and TRBJ1-3, with D unclear. The sequence was obtained from a man between 65 and 79 years old with active or convalescent COVID-19. The CDR3: CASATDLSGNTIYF. The CDR3 region has the DNA TGTGCCAGCGCCACAGACCTCTCTGGAAACACCATATATTTT.